The clone carrying this TCR beta chain is a singleton in its sample. This specimen belongs to a study of blood T cell repertoires in COVID-19. Looking at the study overall: The study drew acute and convalescent COVID-19 samples from the United States, Italy and Spain.

Participant-reported clinical history was the basis for cohort assignment. Each exposed participant met a COVID-19 case in the 2 weeks preceding study entry. Germline CDR1 is SGDLS and CDR2 is YYNGEE. The V and J ends lost 1 base and 7 bases, in that order; junction bases with no gene match: 7. The CDR3 covers 15 residues. The protocol was immunoSEQ multiplex PCR, while the TCRdb copy is restricted to in-frame clones and leaves out a portion. The sample lists approximately 300,000 clones, 90% seen once, with roughly 3.9% in the top ten. The clonotype originates from a woman aged 25 to 39 who had been exposed to COVID-19. Sample: PBMCs or T cells enriched from blood (not recorded which). The chain employs TRBV9 and TRBJ1-4, with 7 bases aligning to TRBD1. The CDR3 loop reads CASSVRDSSFEKLFF. DNA of the CDR3: TGTGCCAGCAGCGTACGGGACAGTTCATTTGAAAAACTGTTTTTT. The full variable domain, with the rest looked up from reference TRBV9 and TRBJ1-4, is DSGVTQTPKHLITATGQRVTLRCSPRSGDLSVYWYQQSLDQGLQFLIQYYNGEERAKGNILERFSAQQFPDLHSELNLSSLELGDSALYFCASSVRDSSFEKLFFGSGTQLSVL.